The source of this TCR beta chain is a study of OX40 agonist ivuxolimab in advanced cancers. Study-wide points: The work left the antigen specificity of expanded peripheral T cells undetermined.

Repertoires were generated with immunoSEQ multiplex PCR, while TCRdb's copy carries only in-frame clones and drops some. Among about 97,000 clones listed, approximately 87% were seen once. This clone has just one count. Its antigen is currently unknown. V shed 5 bases and J shed 1 base, with 11 bases lying between them. Germline V gives CDR1 GTSNPN, CDR2 SVGIG (reference sequence). This CDR3 comprises 13 residues. This clonotype originated in an adult with an advanced solid tumor such as melanoma, head and neck, liver or kidney cancer. The sample was CD4+ or CD8+ T cells sorted from blood, taken in a trial of the OX40 agonist ivuxolimab. The chain links TRBV30 to TRBJ1-1; possibly TRBD1 for D (5 bases). The CDR3 loop reads CAWEIQGNTEAFF. In DNA, the CDR3 is TGTGCCTGGGAAATTCAGGGGAACACTGAAGCTTTCTTT.